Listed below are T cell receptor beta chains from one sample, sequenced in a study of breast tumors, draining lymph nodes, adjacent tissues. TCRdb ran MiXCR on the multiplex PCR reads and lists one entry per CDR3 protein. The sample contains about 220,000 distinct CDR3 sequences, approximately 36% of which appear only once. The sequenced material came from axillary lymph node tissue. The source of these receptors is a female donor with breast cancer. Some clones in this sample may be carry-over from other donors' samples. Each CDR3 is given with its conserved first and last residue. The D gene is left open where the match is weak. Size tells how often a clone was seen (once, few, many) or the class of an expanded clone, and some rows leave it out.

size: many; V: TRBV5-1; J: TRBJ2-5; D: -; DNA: TGCGCCAGCAGCTTGGAAGCGTCCCGAACGGAGACCCAGTACTTC; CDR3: CASSLEASRTETQYF
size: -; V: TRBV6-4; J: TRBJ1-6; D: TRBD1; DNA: TGTGCCAGCAGTGTGGTCGGACAGGAGAAAGGATCACCCCTCCACTTT; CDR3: CASSVVGQEKGSPLHF
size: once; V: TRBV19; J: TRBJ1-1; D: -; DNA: TGTGCCAGTACCCACGGTGGGCACAGGGTCTACACTGAAGCTTTCTTT; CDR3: CASTHGGHRVYTEAFF
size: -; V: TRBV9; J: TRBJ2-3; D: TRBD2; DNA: TGTGCCAGCAGCGTGTCAGCGGGAGGGAGTCTCACAGATACGCAGTATTTT; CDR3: CASSVSAGGSLTDTQYF
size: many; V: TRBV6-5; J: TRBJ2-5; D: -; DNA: TGTGCCAGCAGCCCTCCCGGGGTAGATAAAAAGACCCAGTACTTC; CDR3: CASSPPGVDKKTQYF
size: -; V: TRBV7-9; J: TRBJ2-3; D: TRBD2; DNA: TGTGCCAGCAGCTCCACTAGCGGGAGATATCTTTTT; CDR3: CASSSTSGRYLF
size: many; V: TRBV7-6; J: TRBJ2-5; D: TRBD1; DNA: TGTGCCAGCAGCTCGGGACAGGGTCCGGGGGAGACCCAGCACTTC; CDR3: CASSSGQGPGETQHF
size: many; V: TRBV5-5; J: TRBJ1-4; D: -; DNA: TGTGCCAGCAGCTTGGGGCTCCAACCGACAACTAATGAAAAACTGTTTTTT; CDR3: CASSLGLQPTTNEKLFF
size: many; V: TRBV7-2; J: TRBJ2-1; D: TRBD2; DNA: TGTGCCAGCAGCTCGACAGGGCTAGCGGGAGGGCCGAGCTCCTACAATGAGCAGTTCTTC; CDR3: CASSSTGLAGGPSSYNEQFF
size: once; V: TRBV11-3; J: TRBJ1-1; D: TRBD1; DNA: TGTGCCAGCAGCTGGCGGACAGGTAACACTGAAGCTTTCTTT; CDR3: CASSWRTGNTEAFF
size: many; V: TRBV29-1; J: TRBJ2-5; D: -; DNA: TGCAGCGTTGTTCCCATCCAAGAGACCCAGTACTTC; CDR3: CSVVPIQETQYF
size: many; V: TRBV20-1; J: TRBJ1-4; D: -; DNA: TGCAGTGCTAGACGCGCCTATGAAAAACTGTTTTTT; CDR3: CSARRAYEKLFF
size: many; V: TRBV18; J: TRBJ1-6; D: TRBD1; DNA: TGTGCCAGCTCAGAAGGGACAGGGGGCTACTCACCCCTCCACTTT; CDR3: CASSEGTGGYSPLHF
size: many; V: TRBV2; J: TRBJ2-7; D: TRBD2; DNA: TGTGCCAGCAGTTTACAGCGGGAGGGGCACGAGCAGTACTTC; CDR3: CASSLQREGHEQYF
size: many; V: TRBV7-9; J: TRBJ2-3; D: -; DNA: TGTGCCAGCAGCCGCCGGGGACGCACAGATACGCAGTATTTT; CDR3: CASSRRGRTDTQYF
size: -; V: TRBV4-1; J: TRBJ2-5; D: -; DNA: TGCGCCAGCAGCCAAGATGTCGGCCAAGGGGGGACCCAGTACTTC; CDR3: CASSQDVGQGGTQYF
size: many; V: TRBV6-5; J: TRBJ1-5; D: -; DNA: TGTGCCAGCAGTGCTACTGACAGCAATCAGCCCCAGCATTTT; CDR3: CASSATDSNQPQHF
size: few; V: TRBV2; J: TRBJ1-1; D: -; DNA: TGTGCCAGCAGTACAGGGCTGAACACTGAAGCTTTCTTT; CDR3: CASSTGLNTEAFF
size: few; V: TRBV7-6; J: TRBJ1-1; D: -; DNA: TGTGCCAGCAGCATAGACAGAGACTTTGAAGCTTTCTTT; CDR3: CASSIDRDFEAFF
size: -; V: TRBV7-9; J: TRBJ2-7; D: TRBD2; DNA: TGTGCCAGCAGCTTAGCACTAGCGCTTTCCTACGAGCAGTACTTC; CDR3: CASSLALALSYEQYF
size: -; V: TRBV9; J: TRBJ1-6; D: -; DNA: TGTGCCAGCAGCGTAGGACTCGGGGGTAATTCACCCCTCCACTTT; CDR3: CASSVGLGGNSPLHF
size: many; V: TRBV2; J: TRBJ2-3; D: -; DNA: TGTGCCAGCAGTGAGGAGGGGAACCCCCGCACAGATACGCAGTATTTT; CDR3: CASSEEGNPRTDTQYF
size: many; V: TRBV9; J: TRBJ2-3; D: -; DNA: TGTGCCAGCAGCGATGGAGTTGGCGATACGCAGTATTTT; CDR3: CASSDGVGDTQYF
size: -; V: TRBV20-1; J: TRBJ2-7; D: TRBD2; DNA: TGCAGTGCTAGAGATGAGAGGCGGGGGACCGACTACGAGCAGTACTTC; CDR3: CSARDERRGTDYEQYF